This T cell receptor beta chain is drawn from a study of spatial heterogeneity in lung cancer. A single record per CDR3 protein comes from TCRdb applying MiXCR to the 5' RACE reads. Of 6,000 to 9,500 distinct CDR3 sequences listed, approximately 8% were seen once; the top ten hold approximately 4%. Trimming removed 5 bases at V and 5 bases at J, with 11 bases between. The CDR3 runs to 13 residues. Germline CDR1 is SGHTA and CDR2 is FQGNSA. Overall study findings and caveats: Counts of expanded intratumoral alpha and beta TCRs tracked tumor mutation counts.

By share, this clonotype counts as medium-sized. What it recognizes is unknown. Time point: sample taken at primary tumor resection. The sample here was lung tumor tissue, taken at surgery. This TCR was sampled from a male donor with early-stage non-small cell lung cancer. This chain joins TRBV7-2 and TRBJ2-3; no definite D call. The DNA of the CDR3 is TGTGCCAGCAGCCCTACCAACGGAGATACGCAGTATTTT. Translation: CASSPTNGDTQYF.